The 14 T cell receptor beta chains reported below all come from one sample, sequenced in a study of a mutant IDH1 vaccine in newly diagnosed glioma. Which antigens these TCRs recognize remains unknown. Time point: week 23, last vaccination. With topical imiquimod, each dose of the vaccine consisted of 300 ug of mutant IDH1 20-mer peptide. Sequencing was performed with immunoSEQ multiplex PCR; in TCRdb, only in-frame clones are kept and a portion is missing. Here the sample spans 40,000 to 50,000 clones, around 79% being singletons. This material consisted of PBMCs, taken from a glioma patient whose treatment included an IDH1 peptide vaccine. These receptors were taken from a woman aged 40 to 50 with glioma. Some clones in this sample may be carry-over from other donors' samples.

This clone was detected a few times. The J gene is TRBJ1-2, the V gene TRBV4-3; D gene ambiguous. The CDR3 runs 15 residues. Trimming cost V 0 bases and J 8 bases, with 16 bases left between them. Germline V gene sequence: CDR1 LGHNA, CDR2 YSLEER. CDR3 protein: CASSQDRVQIQGYTF. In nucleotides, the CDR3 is TGCGCCAGCAGCCAAGATCGGGTCCAGATTCAGGGCTACACCTTC.

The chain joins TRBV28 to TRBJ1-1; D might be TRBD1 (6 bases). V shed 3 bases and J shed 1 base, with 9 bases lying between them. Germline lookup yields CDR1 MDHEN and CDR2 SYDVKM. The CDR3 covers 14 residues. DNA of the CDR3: TGTGCCAGCAGTTTGTGGGGGCGGAACACTGAAGCTTTCTTT. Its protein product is CASSLWGRNTEAFF.

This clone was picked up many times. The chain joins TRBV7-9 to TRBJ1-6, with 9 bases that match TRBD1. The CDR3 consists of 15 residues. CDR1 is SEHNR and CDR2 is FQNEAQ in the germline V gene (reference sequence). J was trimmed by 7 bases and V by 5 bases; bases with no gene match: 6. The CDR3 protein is CASSPDRGGNSPLHF. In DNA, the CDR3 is TGTGCCAGCAGCCCAGACAGGGGGGGCAATTCACCCCTCCACTTT.

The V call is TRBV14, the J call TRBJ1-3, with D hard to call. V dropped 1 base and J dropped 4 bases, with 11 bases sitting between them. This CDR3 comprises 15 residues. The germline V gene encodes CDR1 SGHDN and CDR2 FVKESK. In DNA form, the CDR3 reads TGTGCCAGCAGCCAAGGCACCAGGTCCGGAAACACCATATATTTT. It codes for CASSQGTRSGNTIYF.

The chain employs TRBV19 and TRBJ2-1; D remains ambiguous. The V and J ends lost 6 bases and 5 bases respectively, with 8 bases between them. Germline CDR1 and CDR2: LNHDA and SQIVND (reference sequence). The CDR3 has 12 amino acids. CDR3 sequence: CASRMGNNEQFF. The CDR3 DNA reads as TGTGCCAGTAGGATGGGGAACAATGAGCAGTTCTTC.

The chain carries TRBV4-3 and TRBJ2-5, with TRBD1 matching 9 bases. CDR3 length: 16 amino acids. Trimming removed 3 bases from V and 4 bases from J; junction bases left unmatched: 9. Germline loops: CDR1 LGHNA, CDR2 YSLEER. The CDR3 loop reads CASSQGTGGEGETQYF. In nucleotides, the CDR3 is TGCGCCAGCAGCCAGGGAACAGGGGGCGAAGGAGAGACCCAGTACTTC.

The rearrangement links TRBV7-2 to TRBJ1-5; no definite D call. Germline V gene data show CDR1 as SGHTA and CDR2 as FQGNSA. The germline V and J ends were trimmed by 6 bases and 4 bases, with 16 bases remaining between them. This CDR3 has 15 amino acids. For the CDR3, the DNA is TGTGCCAGCAGTGATTCGGGGTGGAGGAATCAGCCCCAGCATTTT. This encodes CASSDSGWRNQPQHF. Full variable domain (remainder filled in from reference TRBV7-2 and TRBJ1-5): GAGVSQSPSNKVTEKGKDVELRCDPISGHTALYWYRQSLGQGLEFLIYFQGNSAPDKSGLPSDRFSAERTGGSVSTLTIQRTQQEDSAVYLCASSDSGWRNQPQHFGDGTRLSIL.

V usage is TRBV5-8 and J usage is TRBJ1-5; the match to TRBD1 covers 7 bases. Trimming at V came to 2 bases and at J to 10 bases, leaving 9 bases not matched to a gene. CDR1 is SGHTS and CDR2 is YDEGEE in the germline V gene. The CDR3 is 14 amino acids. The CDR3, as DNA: TGTGCCAGCAGCTTAGGACAGGCCCTTGAACCCCAGCATTTT. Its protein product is CASSLGQALEPQHF.

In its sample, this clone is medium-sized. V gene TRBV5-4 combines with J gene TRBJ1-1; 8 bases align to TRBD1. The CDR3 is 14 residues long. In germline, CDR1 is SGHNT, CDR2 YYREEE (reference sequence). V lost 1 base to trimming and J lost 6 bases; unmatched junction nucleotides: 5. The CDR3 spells CASSLPGGRAEAFF. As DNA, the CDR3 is TGTGCCAGCAGCTTGCCAGGGGGCAGGGCTGAAGCTTTCTTT.

DNA for the CDR3: TGTGCCAGCGGTCGACAGGGCTCTGGAAACACCATATATTTT. Encoded protein: CASGRQGSGNTIYF. J is TRBJ1-3 and V is TRBV25-1; 7 bases fit TRBD1. This CDR3 has 14 amino acids. Germline CDR1 reads MGHDK; CDR2 reads SYGVNS. Trimming at V came to 8 bases and at J to 0 bases, leaving 4 bases not matched to a gene.

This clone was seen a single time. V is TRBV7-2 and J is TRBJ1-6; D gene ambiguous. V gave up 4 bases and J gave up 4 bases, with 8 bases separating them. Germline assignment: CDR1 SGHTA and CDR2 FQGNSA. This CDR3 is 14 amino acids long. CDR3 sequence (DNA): TGTGCCAGCAGCTCACGGAGGTATAATTCACCCCTCCACTTT. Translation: CASSSRRYNSPLHF.

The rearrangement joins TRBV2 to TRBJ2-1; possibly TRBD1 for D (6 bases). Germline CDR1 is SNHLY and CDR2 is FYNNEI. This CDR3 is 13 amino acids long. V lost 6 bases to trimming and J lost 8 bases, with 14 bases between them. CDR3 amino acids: CASREDSTDEQFF. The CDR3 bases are TGTGCCAGCAGAGAGGACAGTACGGATGAGCAGTTCTTC.

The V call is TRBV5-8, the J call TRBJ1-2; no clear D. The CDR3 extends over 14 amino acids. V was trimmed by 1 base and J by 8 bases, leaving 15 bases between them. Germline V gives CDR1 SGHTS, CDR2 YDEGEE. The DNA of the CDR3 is TGTGCCAGCAGCTTGAGGTTAGGATCCTCGGGCTACACCTTC. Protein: CASSLRLGSSGYTF. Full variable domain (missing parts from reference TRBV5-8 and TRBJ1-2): EAGVTQSPTHLIKTRGQQATLRCSPISGHTSVYWYQQALGLGLQFLLWYDEGEERNRGNFPPRFSGRQFPNYSSELNVNALELEDSALYLCASSLRLGSSGYTFGSGTRLTVV.

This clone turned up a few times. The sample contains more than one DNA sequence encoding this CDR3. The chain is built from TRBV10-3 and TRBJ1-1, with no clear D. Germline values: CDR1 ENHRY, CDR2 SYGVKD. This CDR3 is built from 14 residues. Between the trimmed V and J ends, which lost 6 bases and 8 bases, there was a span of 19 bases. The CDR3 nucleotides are TGTGCCATCAGCGCTCCGACGGGTAGAGGAGAAGCTTTCTTT. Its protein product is CAISAPTGRGEAFF.